The 9 T cell receptor beta chains below come from one sample, sequenced in a study of shared clonotypes between healthy human individuals. The table came from immunoSEQ multiplex PCR; TCRdb's copy has only in-frame clones and leaves some out. This table holds 2.5 million or so clones, around nine tenths found once. Sequencing was carried out using naive CD4+ T cells sorted from blood. The subset here: CD45RA+ positively selected. The receptors were sampled from a man aged 18 to 29 in good health.

This clone was counted a single time. V gene TRBV4-3 combines with J gene TRBJ1-3; 9 bases align to TRBD1. Germline lookup yields CDR1 LGHNA and CDR2 YSLEER. Unmatched junction bases numbered 7, after V lost 1 base and J lost 3 bases. CDR3 length equals 17 residues. CDR3 DNA sequence: TGCGCCAGCAGCCAAGTAGTGGGACAGGGTTATGGAAACACCATATATTTT. This sequence encodes CASSQVVGQGYGNTIYF.

V usage is TRBV7-2 and J usage is TRBJ2-5, with a weak D call TRBD1 (8 bases). V lost 5 bases and J 4 bases, leaving 20 bases between the germline ends. The CDR3 has 16 residues. Germline loops: CDR1 SGHTA, CDR2 FQGNSA. The CDR3: CASSPRTGRVGETQYF. In nucleotides, the CDR3 is TGTGCCAGCAGCCCAAGGACAGGGAGGGTGGGAGAGACCCAGTACTTC. The full variable domain, its missing parts supplied by reference TRBV7-2 and TRBJ2-5, is GAGVSQSPSNKVTEKGKDVELRCDPISGHTALYWYRQSLGQGLEFLIYFQGNSAPDKSGLPSDRFSAERTGGSVSTLTIQRTQQEDSAVYLCASSPRTGRVGETQYFGPGTRLLVL.

The chain joins TRBV29-1 to TRBJ2-1; 7 nucleotides match TRBD2. V dropped 1 base and J dropped 1; count of bases not matched to a gene: 4. The CDR3 length is 15 residues. Germline CDR1 SQVTM, CDR2 ANQGSEA. The CDR3 DNA follows: TGCAGCGTTGAAGCTGGGAGGGGTTCCTACAATGAGCAGTTCTTC. It codes for CSVEAGRGSYNEQFF.

This chain links TRBV19 with TRBJ2-5; unclear D gene. CDR1 and CDR2 (germline): LNHDA, SQIVND (reference sequence). The CDR3 runs 12 residues. V lost 3 bases to trimming and J lost 5 bases, with 7 bases between them. The CDR3 reads CASSMSRETQYF. The CDR3 nucleotides are TGTGCCAGTAGTATGAGCCGGGAGACCCAGTACTTC.

The chain joins TRBV7-2 to TRBJ1-5; 7 nucleotides match TRBD1. V gave up 4 bases and J gave up 4 bases; unmatched junction bases: 4. The CDR3 is 14 residues long. Germline values: CDR1 SGHTA, CDR2 FQGNSA. CDR3: CASSWDSLNQPQHF. The CDR3, as DNA: TGTGCCAGCAGCTGGGACAGTTTAAATCAGCCCCAGCATTTT.

This clone was recorded a few times. The chain joins TRBV10-1 to TRBJ2-1; TRBD1 matches at 7 bases. This CDR3 is 14 amino acids long. With 4 bases clipped from V and 7 bases from J, the junction kept 7 bases outside the gene matches. Germline values: CDR1 WNHNN, CDR2 SYGVQD (reference sequence). CDR3 bases: TGCGCCAGCAGTGTAGACAGGGTGAATAATGAGCAGTTCTTC. It translates to CASSVDRVNNEQFF.

The chain carries TRBV6-4 and TRBJ1-2, with D possibly TRBD1 on 6 matching bases. The CDR3 totals 13 residues. Trimming shortened V by 6 bases and J by 2 bases, and 10 bases separated the two germline ends. The germline CDR1 and CDR2 sequences are MRHNA and SNTAGT. DNA of the CDR3: TGTGCCAGCAGCAATGGACAGAACTATGGCTACACCTTC. Amino acids: CASSNGQNYGYTF.

The CDR3 DNA follows: TGCGCCAGCAGCCAAGAAGGGGCAACGGGGGGCTACACCTTC. It is translated as CASSQEGATGGYTF. The chain is built from TRBV4-1 and TRBJ1-2; a possible D gene is TRBD1 (5 bases). This CDR3 comprises 14 residues. The V end was cut by 0 bases, the J end by 8 bases, with 13 bases between. Germline CDR1 and CDR2: MGHRA and YSYEKL.

The chain has TRBV25-1 and TRBJ1-6; 7 nucleotides agree with TRBD1. CDR1 is MGHDK, CDR2 SYGVNS, per germline. With V trimmed by 4 bases and J by 11 bases, 2 bases remained unmatched. This CDR3 spans 12 amino acids. CDR3: CASSAQGPPLHF. The CDR3, as DNA: TGTGCCAGCAGTGCACAGGGGCCACCCCTCCACTTT.